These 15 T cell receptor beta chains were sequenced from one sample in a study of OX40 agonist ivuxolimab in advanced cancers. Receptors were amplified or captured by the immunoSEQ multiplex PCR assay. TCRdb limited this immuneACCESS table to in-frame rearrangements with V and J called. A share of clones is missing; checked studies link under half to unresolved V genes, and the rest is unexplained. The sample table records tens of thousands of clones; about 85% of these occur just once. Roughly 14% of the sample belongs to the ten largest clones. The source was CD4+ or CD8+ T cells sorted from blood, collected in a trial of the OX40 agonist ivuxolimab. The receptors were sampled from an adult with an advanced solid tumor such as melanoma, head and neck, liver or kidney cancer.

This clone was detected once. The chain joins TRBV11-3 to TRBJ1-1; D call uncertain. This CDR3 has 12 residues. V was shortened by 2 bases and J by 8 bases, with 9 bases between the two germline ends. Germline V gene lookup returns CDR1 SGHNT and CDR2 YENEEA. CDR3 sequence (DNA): TGTGCCAGCAGCTTAATAGCCAGGGAAGCTTTCTTT. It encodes CASSLIAREAFF.

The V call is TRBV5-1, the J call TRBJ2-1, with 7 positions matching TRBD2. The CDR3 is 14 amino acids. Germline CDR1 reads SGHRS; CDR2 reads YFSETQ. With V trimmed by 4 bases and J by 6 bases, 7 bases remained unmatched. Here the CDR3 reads CASSRGLNFNEQFF. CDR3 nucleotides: TGCGCCAGCAGCCGGGGACTAAATTTCAATGAGCAGTTCTTC.

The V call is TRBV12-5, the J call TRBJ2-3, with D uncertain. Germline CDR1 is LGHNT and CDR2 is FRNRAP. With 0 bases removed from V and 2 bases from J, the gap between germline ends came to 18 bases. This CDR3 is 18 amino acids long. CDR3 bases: TGTGCTAGTGGTTTGGTAATGGACGGCCTTTATACCACAGATACGCAGTATTTT. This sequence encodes CASGLVMDGLYTTDTQYF.

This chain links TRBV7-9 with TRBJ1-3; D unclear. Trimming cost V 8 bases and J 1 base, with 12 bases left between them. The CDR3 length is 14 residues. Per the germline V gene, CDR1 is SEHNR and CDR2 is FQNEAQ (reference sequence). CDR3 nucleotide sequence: TGTGCCAGCTTCCGCCTAAAATCTGGAAACACCATATATTTT. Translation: CASFRLKSGNTIYF.

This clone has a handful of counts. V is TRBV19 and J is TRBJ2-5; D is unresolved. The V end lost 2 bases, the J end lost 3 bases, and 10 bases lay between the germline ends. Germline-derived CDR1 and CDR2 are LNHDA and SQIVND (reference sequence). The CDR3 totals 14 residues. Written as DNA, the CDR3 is TGTGCCAGTAGTATATTCGGAGACAAAGAGACCCAGTACTTC. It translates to CASSIFGDKETQYF.

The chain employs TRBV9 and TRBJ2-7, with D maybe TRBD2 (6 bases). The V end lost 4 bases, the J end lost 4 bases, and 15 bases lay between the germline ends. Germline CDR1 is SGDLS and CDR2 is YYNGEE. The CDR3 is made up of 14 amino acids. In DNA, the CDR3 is TGTGCCAGCAGCCCCGGGGGAGTGGGGTACGAGCAGTACTTC. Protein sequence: CASSPGGVGYEQYF.

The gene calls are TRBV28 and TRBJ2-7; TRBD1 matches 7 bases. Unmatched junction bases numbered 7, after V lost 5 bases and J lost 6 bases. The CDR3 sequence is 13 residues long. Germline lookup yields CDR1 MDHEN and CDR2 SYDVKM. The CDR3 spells CASSGITGVEQYF. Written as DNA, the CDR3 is TGTGCCAGCAGTGGAATTACAGGGGTCGAGCAGTACTTC.

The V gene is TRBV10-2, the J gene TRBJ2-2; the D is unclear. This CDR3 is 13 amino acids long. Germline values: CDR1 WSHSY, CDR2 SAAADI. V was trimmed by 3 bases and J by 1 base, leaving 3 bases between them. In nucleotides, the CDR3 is TGCGCCAGCAGTGAATGGAACACCGGGGAGCTGTTTTTT. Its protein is CASSEWNTGELFF.

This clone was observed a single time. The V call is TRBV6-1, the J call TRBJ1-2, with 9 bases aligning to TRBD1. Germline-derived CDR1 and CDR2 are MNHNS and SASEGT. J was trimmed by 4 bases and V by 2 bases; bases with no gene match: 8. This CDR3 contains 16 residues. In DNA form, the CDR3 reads TGTGCCAGCAGTGAATTCACAGGGGGCGCCAGCTATGGCTACACCTTC. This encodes CASSEFTGGASYGYTF.

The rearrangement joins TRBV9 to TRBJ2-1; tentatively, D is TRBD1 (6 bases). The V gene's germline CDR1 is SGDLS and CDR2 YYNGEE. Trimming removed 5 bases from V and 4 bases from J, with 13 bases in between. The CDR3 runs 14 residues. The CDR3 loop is CASSASTGYNEQFF. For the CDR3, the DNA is TGTGCCAGCAGTGCTAGCACAGGGTACAATGAGCAGTTCTTC. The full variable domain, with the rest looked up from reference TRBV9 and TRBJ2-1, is DSGVTQTPKHLITATGQRVTLRCSPRSGDLSVYWYQQSLDQGLQFLIQYYNGEERAKGNILERFSAQQFPDLHSELNLSSLELGDSALYFCASSASTGYNEQFFGPGTRLTVL.

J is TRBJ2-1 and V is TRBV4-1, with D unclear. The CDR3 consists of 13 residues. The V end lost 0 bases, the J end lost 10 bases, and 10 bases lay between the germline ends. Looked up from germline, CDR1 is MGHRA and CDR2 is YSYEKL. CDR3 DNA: TGCGCCAGCAGCCAAGACTTAAGCAGCGAGCAGTTCTTC. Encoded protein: CASSQDLSSEQFF.

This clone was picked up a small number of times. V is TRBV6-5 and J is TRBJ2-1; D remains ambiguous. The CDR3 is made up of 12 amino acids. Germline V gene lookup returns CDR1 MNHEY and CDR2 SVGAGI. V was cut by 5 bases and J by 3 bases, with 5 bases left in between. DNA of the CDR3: TGTGCCAGCAGTGTATACTACAATGAGCAGTTCTTC. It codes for CASSVYYNEQFF.

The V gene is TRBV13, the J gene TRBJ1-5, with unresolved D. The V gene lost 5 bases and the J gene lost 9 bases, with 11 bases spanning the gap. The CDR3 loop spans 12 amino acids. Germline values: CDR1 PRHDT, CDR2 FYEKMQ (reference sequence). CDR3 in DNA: TGTGCCAGCAGCCAAGTAGGTCGGCCCCAGCATTTT. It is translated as CASSQVGRPQHF.

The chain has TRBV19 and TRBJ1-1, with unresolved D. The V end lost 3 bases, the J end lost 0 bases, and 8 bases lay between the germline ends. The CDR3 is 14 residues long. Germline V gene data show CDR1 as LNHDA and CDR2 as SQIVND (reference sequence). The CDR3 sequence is CASSIGGMNTEAFF. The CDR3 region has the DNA TGTGCCAGTAGTATTGGAGGGATGAACACTGAAGCTTTCTTT.

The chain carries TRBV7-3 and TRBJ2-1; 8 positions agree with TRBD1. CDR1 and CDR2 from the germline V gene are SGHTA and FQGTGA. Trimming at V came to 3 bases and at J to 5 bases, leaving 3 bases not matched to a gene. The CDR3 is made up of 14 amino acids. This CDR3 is CASSLVTGDNEQFF. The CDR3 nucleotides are TGTGCCAGCAGCTTGGTGACAGGGGACAATGAGCAGTTCTTC. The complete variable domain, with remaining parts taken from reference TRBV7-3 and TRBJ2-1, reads GAGVSQTPSNKVTEKGKYVELRCDPISGHTALYWYRQSLGQGPEFLIYFQGTGAADDSGLPNDRFFAVRPEGSVSTLKIQRTERGDSAVYLCASSLVTGDNEQFFGPGTRLTVL.